This note documents a single TCR beta chain sequence. For the second PCR, which ran for about 6 to 11 cycles, a sample-barcoded 5' primer and a J-beta primer mix were used. TCRdb fed the 5' RACE reads into MiXCR, producing one record per CDR3 protein. The sample lists some 1.4 million distinct CDR3 sequences, 42% seen once, with 6.5% to 10% in the top ten. The sample belongs to a study of blood T cells in healthy people across ages. Study-wide background: In model experiments, template switching was able to capture about one barcoded beta molecule for every two T cells that were present.

Total RNA, at least 5.5 micrograms per sample, was extracted from PBMCs. The source material was blood. The TCR originated in a woman aged 18-30 years in good health.

Here the CDR3 reads CASSWRRQGGTDTQYF. As DNA, the CDR3 is TGTGCCAGCAGCTGGCGCAGGCAGGGGGGCACAGATACGCAGTATTTT. This sequence joins TRBV7-2 and TRBJ2-3, with 7 bases that match TRBD1. Germline V gene sequence: CDR1 SGHTA, CDR2 FQGNSA. The V gene end was trimmed by 4 bases and the J gene end by 1 base; junction bases not matched to a gene: 8. The CDR3 has 16 residues.